This is a list of T cell receptor beta chains from one sample in a study of T cell responses to AZD1222 COVID-19 vaccine. Produced via immunoSEQ multiplex PCR; TCRdb's table is partial and in-frame only. The repertoire has 180,000 or so clones, 90% to 95% of them found once; the top ten carry approximately 1.2%. The sample in question was peripheral blood, obtained 28 days after the second AZD1222 dose. These TCRs come from an adult who received the AZD1222 COVID-19 vaccine. CDR3s include the opening cysteine and the closing phenylalanine or tryptophan. Each record gives: J gene, clone size, V gene, D gene, CDR3 DNA, CDR3 protein. The D gene is left open where the match is weak. Clone sizes are given selectively: once, few, many, or a class where the clone is expanded.

>TRBJ1-5|.|TRBV19|.
TGTGCCAGTAGTATTCTCAGGGGCGCTCCCAATCAGCCCCAGCATTTT
CASSILRGAPNQPQHF
>TRBJ1-1|.|TRBV19|.
TGTGCCAGTAGTATTATGACAGGACAGAACACTGAAGCTTTCTTT
CASSIMTGQNTEAFF
>TRBJ1-2|.|TRBV4-1|.
TGCGCCAGCAGCCATCGCACCCGGGGGCCTTGGGGCTACACCTTC
CASSHRTRGPWGYTF
>TRBJ1-4|.|TRBV5-1|TRBD1
TGCGCCAGCAGCGAACCCGGGACAGCCAATGAAAAACTGTTTTTT
CASSEPGTANEKLFF
>TRBJ1-2|.|TRBV5-1|.
TGCGCCAGCAGCCCCCGTACGGGAGCCGGAGACTATGGCTACACCTTC
CASSPRTGAGDYGYTF
>TRBJ2-1|once|TRBV27|TRBD1
TGTGCCAGCAGCCCCGGGACAGGTTACAATGAGCAGTTCTTC
CASSPGTGYNEQFF
>TRBJ2-1|.|TRBV6-2/TRBV6-3|.
TGTGCCAGCAGCCCTTACAATGAGCAGTTCTTC
CASSPYNEQFF
>TRBJ2-1|.|TRBV18|.
TGTGCCAGCTCACCGGCGACTAGGGGACAGTTCTTC
CASSPATRGQFF
>TRBJ1-1|.|TRBV2|.
TGTGCCACCCTGCGGGGGGCCGGGAACACTGAAGCTTTCTTT
CATLRGAGNTEAFF
>TRBJ1-1|.|TRBV5-1|.
TGCGCCAGCAGCCCCAGGGTAGGAGGCAGGAACACTGAAGCTTTCTTT
CASSPRVGGRNTEAFF
>TRBJ1-5|.|TRBV18|.
TGTGCCAGCTCACCTATCGCAGGCAATCAGCCCCAGCATTTT
CASSPIAGNQPQHF
>TRBJ1-2|.|TRBV5-1|TRBD1
TGCGCCAGCAGCTTGGGAACAGGGGAGGATAACTATGGCTACACCTTC
CASSLGTGEDNYGYTF
>TRBJ2-7|.|TRBV12-3/TRBV12-4|TRBD1
TGTGCCAGCAGGAGGGGGCCTAACGAGCAGTACTTC
CASRRGPNEQYF
>TRBJ2-7|.|TRBV5-5|.
TGTGCCAGCACCCATAACGGACCCCGCATAGACGAGCAGTACTTC
CASTHNGPRIDEQYF
>TRBJ1-2|.|TRBV2|.
TGTGCCAGCAGTGGGCTTAATGGCTACACCTTC
CASSGLNGYTF
>TRBJ2-1|.|TRBV28|TRBD1
TGTGCCAGCAGTTCCGGGACAGGGGGCTCTAATGAGCAGTTCTTC
CASSSGTGGSNEQFF
>TRBJ2-7|.|TRBV7-6|TRBD2
TGTGCCAGCAGCCCCTTCCAGAGACTAGCGGGAGTAACTGGCGAGCAGTACTTC
CASSPFQRLAGVTGEQYF
>TRBJ2-4|.|TRBV7-2|.
TGTGCCAGCAGCCCCACCCCCCTCGCCGGTGCTAAAAACATTCAGTACTTC
CASSPTPLAGAKNIQYF
>TRBJ2-3|.|TRBV11-2|.
TGTGCCAGCAGCTTAGGCCCGTCTTCGCGGGGGCGCACAGATACGCAGTATTTT
CASSLGPSSRGRTDTQYF
>TRBJ2-7|.|TRBV5-4|.
TGTGCCAGCAGCTTGGAGTTCGGATACTCCTACGAGCAGTACTTC
CASSLEFGYSYEQYF
>TRBJ2-1|.|TRBV6-2/TRBV6-3|.
TGTGCCAGCAGTTACCCCGGGTCCAATGAGCAGTTCTTC
CASSYPGSNEQFF
>TRBJ1-4|.|TRBV15|.
TGTGCCACCAGCAGCCCGATAAGGGGGATTAGGACTAATGAAAAACTGTTTTTT
CATSSPIRGIRTNEKLFF
>TRBJ2-3|.|TRBV6-5|.
TGTGCCAGCAGAGGACAGTGGAGCACAGATACGCAGTATTTT
CASRGQWSTDTQYF